This T cell receptor (beta chain) emerged from a study of CDR3 diversity in severe acne. One entry per CDR3 protein, called by TCRdb with MiXCR from the PCR reads. The table has some 84,000 distinct CDR3 sequences, over 40% seen once. Per the germline V gene, CDR1 is SNHLY and CDR2 is FYNNEI. This CDR3 is built from 11 residues. Points on this clonotype: At one of its ends the junction is not consistent with the germline gene, which may arise from a read error.

The sequencing input was blood. The receptor's source is a male donor in good health, without acne. The genes are TRBV2 and TRBJ2-5, with TRBD2 as a possible D gene (6 bases). For the CDR3, the DNA is TGTGCCAGCAGGGAGGGAGGCCCTTTATTCTTC. Its protein product is CASREGGPLFF.